The TCR beta chain under discussion was sequenced for a study of low-dose radiotherapy and immunotherapy resistance in tumors. Study-level background: Patients took aspirin (300 mg orally, daily) for four cycles beginning at cycle 1 day 1.

The CDR3 loop spans 16 amino acids. The V segment lost 0 bases and the J segment 2 bases; nucleotides outside the gene matches: 6. Germline V gene sequence: CDR1 MGHRA, CDR2 YSYEKL. Both TCRalpha and TCRbeta chains were reverse transcribed with V-gene-specific primers. TCRs underwent 15 to 25 PCR cycles of amplification with a constant-region primer and V-primer adapter. mRNA, once isolated, was amplified by in vitro transcription. TCRdb re-derived calls from the reads in MiXCR, one entry per CDR3 protein. This table holds 35,000 to 50,000 distinct CDR3 sequences, 25% to 30% found once. Time point indicated: after trial treatment. Treatment reported: LDRT plus nivolumab, ipilimumab, low-dose cyclophosphamide and aspirin (RACIN trial).

The sequence was obtained from a male donor with prostate cancer. V usage is TRBV4-1 and J usage is TRBJ2-5; 7 bases match TRBD1. Sequences were derived from PBMCs, sampled after low-dose radiotherapy plus immunotherapy. CDR3 protein: CASSQEGGSRQETQYF. Here the CDR3 DNA reads TGCGCCAGCAGCCAAGAAGGGGGCAGCCGTCAAGAGACCCAGTACTTC.